Shown below are 7 T cell receptor beta chains from a single sample sequenced in a study of PD-1 blockade in classical Hodgkin lymphoma. Clones were sequenced by immunoSEQ multiplex PCR, and TCRdb holds only the in-frame ones, with some missing. The sample yields fewer than 40,000 clones, roughly 90% seen once. Regarding time point: newly diagnosed, previously untreated cHL patient sample. Magnetic negative selection was used to purify CD4+ T cells from thawed PBMCs. Sequenced material: CD4+ T cells from blood. These TCRs come from a human donor with classical Hodgkin lymphoma.

CDR3 DNA: TGTGCCAGCAAGGGGGGAGCCTACGAGCAGTACTTC. It yields the protein CASKGGAYEQYF. This chain links TRBV2 with TRBJ2-7; D might be TRBD1 or TRBD2, each matching 6 bases. V lost 7 bases and J lost 2, with 9 bases in between. This CDR3 has 12 amino acids. Per germline, CDR1 SNHLY and CDR2 FYNNEI.

The chain joins TRBV29-1 to TRBJ1-2; TRBD1 is a possible D gene (5 bases). This CDR3 contains 11 residues. Germline CDR1 is SQVTM and CDR2 is ANQGSEA. Trimming left V 0 bases short and J 8 bases short, with 7 bases between. CDR3 sequence reads: CSVEDKGGYTF. The CDR3 DNA reads as TGCAGCGTTGAAGATAAGGGGGGCTACACCTTC. The full variable domain, rest sourced from reference TRBV29-1 and TRBJ1-2, is SAVISQKPSRDICQRGTSLTIQCQVDSQVTMMFWYRQQPGQSLTLIATANQGSEATYESGFVIDKFPISRPNLTFSTLTVSNMSPEDSSIYLCSVEDKGGYTFGSGTRLTVV.

J is TRBJ2-7 and V is TRBV5-1; the match to TRBD1 covers 10 bases. J was trimmed by 2 bases and V by 3 bases; bases with no gene match: 2. This CDR3 is built from 14 residues. Germline V CDR1 and CDR2: SGHRS, YFSETQ. CDR3 DNA sequence: TGCGCCAGCAGCTCCGGGACAGGGGCCTACGAGCAGTACGTC. It yields the protein CASSSGTGAYEQYV.

The chain couples TRBV4-2 to TRBJ1-5; possible D gene TRBD1, 6 bases. CDR1 LGHNA and CDR2 YNFKEQ come from the germline V gene. Trimming cost V 7 bases and J 1 base, with 14 bases left between them. There are 15 residues in the CDR3. The CDR3 region has the DNA TGTGCCAGCACCCCAGACAGGACCAGCAATCAGCCCCAGCATTTT. Its protein is CASTPDRTSNQPQHF.

V usage is TRBV5-6 and J usage is TRBJ1-3; unclear D gene. Germline CDR1 and CDR2: SGHDT and YYEEEE. V shed 2 bases and J shed 1 base, with 7 bases lying between them. The CDR3 is 14 amino acids. The CDR3 region is CASSFSRSGNTIYF. The CDR3 DNA sequence: TGTGCCAGCAGCTTTTCCAGGTCTGGAAACACCATATATTTT.

This clone was found a few times. This sequence joins TRBV11-2 and TRBJ1-4; D gene unclear. This CDR3 is 16 amino acids long. Trimming pared 5 bases from V and 0 bases from J, leaving 13 bases between. Germline CDR1 and CDR2: SGHAT and FQNNGV. The CDR3 DNA reads TGTGCCAGCAGCCCCCCGGGAGGAGCAACTAATGAAAAACTGTTTTTT. This codes for CASSPPGGATNEKLFF.

The V and J genes are TRBV6-7 and TRBJ2-7, with TRBD1 matching over 9 bases. TRBV6-7 has ORF status, its function being uncertain. This CDR3 comprises 15 residues. V dropped 7 bases and J dropped 4; count of bases not matched to a gene: 11. DNA for the CDR3: TGTGCCAGCATTTTTCCGGACAGGGGATCTTACGAGCAGTACGTC. Translation: CASIFPDRGSYEQYV.